The T cell receptor beta chain described here comes from a study of cytomegalovirus exposure and HLA in healthy donors. Study-wide results and caveats: Donors belonging to an Asian-associated ancestry cluster reportedly showed fewer N-insertions in productive TCRs than the roughly 670-donor mean, according to what a later analysis found. Later on, an analysis showed TCR association rates differing by HLA locus, with DRB1 the most and HLA-C the fewest.

The PCR made use of 60 Vbeta and 13 Jbeta primers. Repertoires were generated with immunoSEQ multiplex PCR, while TCRdb's copy carries only in-frame clones and drops some. The sample lists 150,000 to 200,000 clones; 70% to 85% were seen once. This clone was seen a handful of times. Its antigen is not known. CDR3 length: 13 residues. The V gene end was trimmed by 4 bases and the J gene end by 4 bases; junction bases not matched to a gene: 3. Germline CDR1 is KGHSH and CDR2 is LQKENI. This sequence was found in a woman between 25 and 40 years old in good health and CMV-seronegative. V gene TRBV18 combines with J gene TRBJ1-1, with TRBD1 matching over 7 bases. Sequenced: PBMCs. This chain's CDR3 is CASSRQGGTEAFF. Here the CDR3 DNA reads TGTGCCAGCTCACGACAGGGAGGCACTGAAGCTTTCTTT.